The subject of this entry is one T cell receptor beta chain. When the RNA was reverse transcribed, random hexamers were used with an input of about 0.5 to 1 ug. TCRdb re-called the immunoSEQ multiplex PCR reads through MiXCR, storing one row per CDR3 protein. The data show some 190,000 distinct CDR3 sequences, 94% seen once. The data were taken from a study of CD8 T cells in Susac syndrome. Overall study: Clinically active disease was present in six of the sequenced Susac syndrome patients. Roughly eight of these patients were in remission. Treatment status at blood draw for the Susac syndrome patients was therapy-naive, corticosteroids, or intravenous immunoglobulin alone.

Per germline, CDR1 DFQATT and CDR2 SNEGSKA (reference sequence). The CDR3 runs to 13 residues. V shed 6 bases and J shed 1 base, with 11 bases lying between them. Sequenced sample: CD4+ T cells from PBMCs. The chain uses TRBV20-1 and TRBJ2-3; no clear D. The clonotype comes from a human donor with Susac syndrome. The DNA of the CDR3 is TGCAGTGCCCACCCCGGCCGCACAGATACGCAGTATTTT. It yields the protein CSAHPGRTDTQYF.